The 14 T cell receptor beta chains listed next were all sequenced from one sample in a study of cytomegalovirus exposure and HLA in healthy donors. Vbeta (60) and Jbeta (13) primers were used in the PCR. Only in-frame clones appear in the TCRdb table, and some are missing; sequencing was by immunoSEQ multiplex PCR. Here the sample table reports fewer than 150,000 clones. The sample consisted of PBMCs. The origin of the receptors is a woman between 55 and 75 years old in good health and CMV-seronegative.

The chain employs TRBV19 and TRBJ1-1; TRBD1 matches at 10 bases. Unmatched junction bases numbered 6, after V lost 7 bases and J lost 4 bases. Germline V CDR1 and CDR2: LNHDA, SQIVND (reference sequence). The CDR3 has 14 amino acids. This chain's CDR3 is CASTRRTGGTEAFF. The CDR3 nucleotides are TGTGCCAGTACCAGACGGACAGGGGGCACTGAAGCTTTCTTT.

In DNA, the CDR3 is TGTGCCAGCAGCCGTTCAGAGGGTCCTGGAAACACCATATATTTT. Its protein product is CASSRSEGPGNTIYF. The J gene is TRBJ1-3, the V gene TRBV27; no firm D call. Germline V gene data show CDR1 as MNHEY and CDR2 as SMNVEV (reference sequence). V was cut by 6 bases and J by 2 bases, with 14 bases left in between. CDR3 size: 15 residues.

V gene TRBV5-1 combines with J gene TRBJ1-1, with D unresolved. CDR3 length: 14 residues. The ends were cut back, 1 base at V and 5 bases at J, with 12 bases in the middle. Germline V gene data show CDR1 as SGHRS and CDR2 as YFSETQ. CDR3: CASSLLSGGTEAFF. CDR3 in DNA: TGCGCCAGCAGCTTGTTAAGTGGCGGGACTGAAGCTTTCTTT.

The CDR3, as DNA: TGCGCCAGCAGCTCGCCGGACAGGGTCACCGGGGAGCTGTTTTTT. It is translated as CASSSPDRVTGELFF. The chain employs TRBV5-1 and TRBJ2-2, with TRBD1 matching over 8 bases. Trimming removed 3 bases from V and 4 bases from J; junction bases left unmatched: 5. The germline V gene has CDR1 SGHRS and CDR2 YFSETQ. This CDR3 has 15 residues.

This rearrangement joins TRBV5-4 to TRBJ2-3; tentatively, D is TRBD2 (5 bases). Trimming left V 0 bases short and J 3 bases short, with 8 bases between. Germline lookup yields CDR1 SGHNT and CDR2 YYREEE (reference sequence). This CDR3 has 14 amino acids. CDR3 protein: CASSLELVTDTQYF. For the CDR3, the DNA is TGTGCCAGCAGCTTGGAACTAGTTACAGATACGCAGTATTTT.

V is TRBV7-2 and J is TRBJ2-7, with 12 bases fitting TRBD2. The V and J ends lost 6 bases and 3 bases, in that order; junction bases with no gene match: 6. This CDR3 is built from 15 residues. Germline lookup yields CDR1 SGHTA and CDR2 FQGNSA. The CDR3, as DNA: TGTGCCAGCAGACTTACTAGCGGGAGGTACTACGAGCAGTACTTC. This sequence encodes CASRLTSGRYYEQYF. Complete variable domain (other parts from reference TRBV7-2 and TRBJ2-7): GAGVSQSPSNKVTEKGKDVELRCDPISGHTALYWYRQSLGQGLEFLIYFQGNSAPDKSGLPSDRFSAERTGGSVSTLTIQRTQQEDSAVYLCASRLTSGRYYEQYFGPGTRLTVT.

J is TRBJ2-7 and V is TRBV7-2; the match to TRBD1 covers 9 bases. The trim removed 0 bases at V and 5 bases at J, leaving 5 bases unmatched. Germline V lookup: CDR1 SGHTA, CDR2 FQGNSA. The CDR3 extends over 15 amino acids. The CDR3 protein is CASSLAGQGLNEQYF. CDR3 nucleotides: TGTGCCAGCAGCTTAGCCGGACAGGGGTTAAACGAGCAGTACTTC.

The chain is built from TRBV6-1 and TRBJ1-5; tentative D call: TRBD1 (5 bases). The CDR3 length is 15 residues. Per germline, CDR1 MNHNS and CDR2 SASEGT. V was clipped by 1 base and J by 7 bases, with 14 bases between them. The CDR3 protein is CASSEVGVGRQPQHF. The CDR3 DNA follows: TGTGCCAGCAGTGAAGTTGGGGTGGGGCGCCAGCCCCAGCATTTT.

The rearrangement links TRBV28 to TRBJ2-5; TRBD2 matches at 8 bases. This CDR3 comprises 14 residues. Trimming cost V 4 bases and J 4 bases; bases outside gene matches: 5. Germline values: CDR1 MDHEN, CDR2 SYDVKM. CDR3 sequence (DNA): TGTGCCAGCAGTTACGGGGGGGCCTCAGAGACCCAGTACTTC. As protein: CASSYGGASETQYF.

V is TRBV11-2 and J is TRBJ1-2; 7 bases agree with TRBD1. The CDR3 is 15 amino acids. Germline CDR1 reads SGHAT; CDR2 reads FQNNGV. V shed 5 bases and J 5 bases; nucleotides not matched to a gene: 11. CDR3 DNA: TGTGCCAGCAGCCTGGGACAGTCTGGGGAATATGGCTACACCTTC. This translates into CASSLGQSGEYGYTF.

V is TRBV5-1 and J is TRBJ1-1; D possibly corresponds to TRBD1 (5 bases). Germline V CDR1 and CDR2: SGHRS, YFSETQ. V lost 0 bases, J lost 3 bases, and 12 bases lay in between. The CDR3 is 15 amino acids. For the CDR3, the DNA is TGCGCCAGCAGCTTGGTTCAGGGTGGGTACACTGAAGCTTTCTTT. This encodes CASSLVQGGYTEAFF.

This chain joins TRBV4-1 and TRBJ2-7, with a possible D match to TRBD1 (5 bases). Trimming shortened V by 1 base and J by 5 bases, and 9 bases separated the two germline ends. Germline values: CDR1 MGHRA, CDR2 YSYEKL. The CDR3 sequence is 13 residues long. The CDR3 DNA reads TGCGCCAGCAGCCAAGTAAAAGGGGACGAGCAGTACTTC. Its translation: CASSQVKGDEQYF.

The chain combines TRBV7-9 with TRBJ1-5; no clear D. Trimming stripped 1 base from V and 0 bases from J, with 7 bases between. The CDR3 runs 15 residues. From germline, CDR1 is SEHNR and CDR2 FQNEAQ (reference sequence). DNA for the CDR3: TGTGCCAGCAGCTTAGGCGGAACTAGCAATCAGCCCCAGCATTTT. It translates to CASSLGGTSNQPQHF.

The chain recombines TRBV7-9 with TRBJ1-2, with TRBD1 matching over 7 bases. Germline CDR1 is SEHNR and CDR2 is FQNEAQ (reference sequence). The ends lost 5 bases at V and 5 bases at J; junction bases unmatched: 23. CDR3 length: 19 amino acids. The DNA for the CDR3 is TGTGCCAGCAGCCGCGTGGAAGAGGTGGACAGGTTACCGGAGTATGGCTACACCTTC. Translating it yields CASSRVEEVDRLPEYGYTF.